Below are 28 T cell receptor beta chains sequenced from a single sample in a study of breast tumors, draining lymph nodes, adjacent tissues. Via MiXCR, TCRdb re-called the multiplex PCR reads, giving one row per CDR3 protein. This table holds about 22,000 distinct CDR3 sequences, about two thirds found once. The sample taken for sequencing was tumor-adjacent breast tissue. These receptors were taken from a female donor with breast cancer. Some clones in this sample may be carry-over from other donors' samples.

At least ten counts were recorded for this clonotype. This chain joins TRBV3-1 and TRBJ2-3; 7 bases match TRBD2. The germline V gene has CDR1 LGHDT and CDR2 YNNKEL (reference sequence). V gave up 3 bases and J gave up 2 bases; unmatched junction bases: 8. CDR3 length equals 16 residues. The CDR3 is CASSHTGTTSTDTQYF. CDR3 nucleotides: TGTGCCAGCAGCCACACCGGGACTACGTCCACAGATACGCAGTATTTT.

The V call is TRBV7-8, the J call TRBJ2-2, with D possibly called TRBD1 or TRBD2 (6 bases each). CDR1 and CDR2 from the germline V gene are SGHVS and FQNEAQ. The CDR3 loop spans 17 amino acids. V was pared by 4 bases and J by 7 bases, with 22 bases between. Here the CDR3 DNA reads TGTGCCAGCAGCTCACACGGGAGACAGGAGTACTTCGGGGAGCTGTTTTTT. Its translation: CASSSHGRQEYFGELFF.

J is TRBJ2-7 and V is TRBV5-1; D is undetermined. V was trimmed by 4 bases and J by 2 bases, leaving 10 bases between them. CDR1 and CDR2 from the germline V gene are SGHRS and YFSETQ. The CDR3 has 13 amino acids. The CDR3 sequence is CASSPGPTYEQYF. CDR3 bases: TGCGCCAGCAGCCCCGGCCCAACCTACGAGCAGTACTTC.

This clonotype was recorded many times. The chain carries TRBV19 and TRBJ2-1; D perhaps matches TRBD1 (7 bases). Germline V gene lookup returns CDR1 LNHDA and CDR2 SQIVND (reference sequence). V shed 3 bases and J shed 4 bases, with 13 bases lying between them. There are 15 residues in the CDR3. CDR3 nucleotides: TGTGCCAGTAGTATGGAGACAGGGAGGTACAATGAGCAGTTCTTC. Its translation is CASSMETGRYNEQFF.

The chain links TRBV11-3 to TRBJ1-6, with unresolved D. The V and J ends lost 0 bases and 13 bases respectively, with 10 bases between them. Germline V gives CDR1 SGHNT, CDR2 YENEEA. There are 13 residues in the CDR3. The CDR3 nucleotides read TGTGCCAGCAGCTTAGATTGGGGTTCTCCCCTCCACTTT. Translation: CASSLDWGSPLHF.

The CDR3 sequence is CASTPRGQAGGETQYF. For the CDR3, the DNA is TGTGCCAGCACCCCGAGGGGACAGGCCGGGGGAGAGACCCAGTACTTC. The chain uses TRBV7-2 and TRBJ2-5, with 8 bases that match TRBD1. V shed 7 bases, J shed 4 bases, and the junction held 14 bases outside the gene matches. Germline V gene lookup returns CDR1 SGHTA and CDR2 FQGNSA. The CDR3 is made up of 16 amino acids.

This clonotype was seen once. The chain couples TRBV5-1 to TRBJ2-1; TRBD2 matches at 10 bases. The length of the CDR3 is 14 residues. With 2 bases clipped from V and 7 bases from J, the junction kept 3 bases outside the gene matches. Germline CDR1 and CDR2: SGHRS and YFSETQ. The CDR3: CASSFSGRRNEQFF. The DNA for the CDR3 is TGCGCCAGCAGCTTTAGCGGGAGGAGAAATGAGCAGTTCTTC.

This chain joins TRBV12-3 or TRBV12-4 and TRBJ1-6; weak D call: TRBD1 (6 bases). There are 16 residues in the CDR3. Deletions cut 4 bases from V and 9 bases from J, with 19 bases between. The CDR3: CASSSNYFQQGSPLHF. Here the CDR3 DNA reads TGTGCCAGCAGTTCAAACTACTTTCAACAGGGTTCACCCCTCCACTTT.

The chain combines TRBV6-5 with TRBJ2-7, with a possible D match to TRBD2 (6 bases). This CDR3 has 14 residues. The V end was cut by 6 bases, the J end by 3 bases, with 15 bases between. Germline V gene data show CDR1 as MNHEY and CDR2 as SVGAGI. The CDR3 DNA reads as TGTGCCAGCAGAGAAGGCGGGGTACTCTACGAGCAGTACTTC. Encoded protein: CASREGGVLYEQYF.

A single count supports this clonotype. The chain employs TRBV9 and TRBJ2-1; D ambiguous. This CDR3 region has 13 residues. V was shortened by 5 bases and J by 6 bases, with 12 bases between the two germline ends. The germline V gene has CDR1 SGDLS and CDR2 YYNGEE. DNA of the CDR3: TGTGCCAGCAGACCGTCCGTTGGCAATGAGCAGTTCTTC. Translating it yields CASRPSVGNEQFF.

The chain links TRBV15 to TRBJ2-5; D call uncertain. From germline, CDR1 is LNHNV and CDR2 YYDKDF (reference sequence). With 0 bases removed from V and 5 bases from J, the gap between germline ends came to 16 bases. CDR3 length equals 16 residues. Here the CDR3 reads CATSRDRVAAIETQYF. In DNA form, the CDR3 reads TGTGCCACCAGCAGAGATCGGGTAGCCGCTATTGAGACCCAGTACTTC.

This clonotype was detected only once. The chain is built from TRBV24-1 and TRBJ1-5; D not resolved. The germline CDR1 and CDR2 sequences are KGHDR and SFDVKD. This CDR3 spans 16 amino acids. Trimming stripped 4 bases from V and 7 bases from J, with 19 bases between. This CDR3 is CATSDPVRPGGQPQHF. CDR3 DNA: TGTGCCACCAGTGACCCAGTTCGTCCGGGCGGGCAGCCCCAGCATTTT.

Sample share makes this clonotype medium-sized. The CDR3 nucleotides are TGCAGCGTTGTTCCGACAGAGGAGGGCTACACCTTC. Translation: CSVVPTEEGYTF. The rearrangement links TRBV29-1 to TRBJ1-2, with D possibly being TRBD1 (5 bases). This CDR3 spans 12 amino acids. The germline V and J ends were trimmed by 4 bases and 8 bases, with 14 bases remaining between them. Per germline, CDR1 SQVTM and CDR2 ANQGSEA. Complete variable domain (other parts from reference TRBV29-1 and TRBJ1-2): SAVISQKPSRDICQRGTSLTIQCQVDSQVTMMFWYRQQPGQSLTLIATANQGSEATYESGFVIDKFPISRPNLTFSTLTVSNMSPEDSSIYLCSVVPTEEGYTFGSGTRLTVV.

The chain carries TRBV15 and TRBJ1-6, with D possibly being TRBD1 (5 bases). Germline CDR1 is LNHNV and CDR2 is YYDKDF (reference sequence). The CDR3 is 13 amino acids. V lost 0 bases to trimming and J lost 13 bases, with 10 bases between them. This chain's CDR3 is CATSRDGGSPLHF. Here the CDR3 DNA reads TGTGCCACCAGCAGAGATGGGGGGAGTCCCCTCCACTTT.

This clonotype occurred many times. This sequence joins TRBV18 and TRBJ1-1; D uncertain. V lost 6 bases and J 6 bases, leaving 17 bases between the germline ends. CDR1 KGHSH and CDR2 LQKENI come from the germline V gene. CDR3 length equals 14 residues. CDR3 bases: TGTGCCAGCTCGCTAAGCATTACGGGGTCTGAAGCTTTCTTT. Its translation: CASSLSITGSEAFF.

The chain couples TRBV7-3 to TRBJ2-1; D gene unclear. The germline V gene has CDR1 SGHTA and CDR2 FQGTGA. This CDR3 is 15 amino acids long. Deletions cut 2 bases from V and 4 bases from J, with 12 bases between. This chain's CDR3 is CASSLRPDSYNEQFF. CDR3 sequence (DNA): TGTGCCAGCAGCTTACGCCCGGATAGTTACAATGAGCAGTTCTTC.

V and J are TRBV20-1 and TRBJ2-7, with a weak D call TRBD2 (6 bases). V shed 0 bases and J shed 6 bases, with 15 bases lying between them. Germline loops: CDR1 DFQATT, CDR2 SNEGSKA (reference sequence). The CDR3 extends over 14 amino acids. The CDR3 DNA reads TGCAGTGCTAGAGAGGAGGGAGAGGGGTCCGAGCAGTACTTC. It specifies CSAREEGEGSEQYF.

The chain uses TRBV7-2 and TRBJ2-5, with 10 bases aligning to TRBD2. Germline lookup yields CDR1 SGHTA and CDR2 FQGNSA. The CDR3 is 13 amino acids. The trim removed 5 bases at V and 7 bases at J, leaving 4 bases unmatched. The CDR3 nucleotides read TGTGCCAGCAGCGATAGCGGGAGGTCGACCCAGTACTTC. This gives the protein CASSDSGRSTQYF.

There are many counts of this clonotype. This sequence joins TRBV2 and TRBJ2-5; D gene uncertain. Germline V CDR1 and CDR2: SNHLY, FYNNEI. The length of the CDR3 is 11 residues. The V end was cut by 11 bases, the J end by 5 bases, with 12 bases between. The DNA for the CDR3 is TGTGCCGGCCGAGTGGAGGAGACCCAGTACTTC. This gives the protein CAGRVEETQYF.

The chain is built from TRBV12-3 or TRBV12-4 and TRBJ1-5; D ambiguous. The ends were cut back, 3 bases at V and 9 bases at J, with 9 bases in the middle. The CDR3 loop spans 12 amino acids. For the CDR3, the DNA is TGTGCCAGCAGTTTCCACCCGTGGCCCCAGCATTTT. Its protein is CASSFHPWPQHF.

This clonotype is deemed medium-sized (0.01 to 0.1%). The J gene is TRBJ2-7, the V gene TRBV20-1, with D possibly being TRBD2 (6 bases). CDR3 size: 15 residues. Trimming shortened V by 5 bases and J by 0 bases, and 17 bases separated the two germline ends. CDR1 is DFQATT, CDR2 SNEGSKA, per germline (reference sequence). CDR3 residues: CSADPRDGSSYEQYF. CDR3 coding DNA: TGCAGTGCTGATCCTCGGGACGGGAGCTCCTACGAGCAGTACTTC.

This clonotype was seen a single time. This chain uses TRBV30 with TRBJ1-3; TRBD1 matches 10 bases. This CDR3 has 15 residues. In germline, CDR1 is GTSNPN, CDR2 SVGIG (reference sequence). V trimming: 3 bases; J trimming: 6 bases; junction bases outside the gene matches: 8. The DNA for the CDR3 is TGTGCCTGGAGCGGAGGGACAGGGGAACCAAACACCATATATTTT. Translating it yields CAWSGGTGEPNTIYF.

This clonotype was counted a few times. The rearrangement uses TRBV27 and TRBJ2-1; D perhaps matches TRBD2 (5 bases). Germline V gene sequence: CDR1 MNHEY, CDR2 SMNVEV (reference sequence). Trimming removed 8 bases from V and 4 bases from J, with 9 bases in between. The CDR3 is 12 residues long. The CDR3 bases are TGTGCCAGCGCGGGCATTTACAATGAGCAGTTCTTC. This sequence encodes CASAGIYNEQFF.

This clonotype was detected a few times. CDR3 sequence: CASSLGWGQLSEQYF. DNA for the CDR3: TGCGCCAGCAGCTTGGGTTGGGGCCAGCTTTCCGAGCAGTACTTC. J is TRBJ2-7 and V is TRBV5-1, with TRBD1 as a possible D gene (5 bases). The V end was cut by 0 bases, the J end by 6 bases, with 16 bases between. The CDR3 sequence is 15 residues long. Germline V CDR1 and CDR2: SGHRS, YFSETQ.

The chain has TRBV15 and TRBJ1-4; TRBD1 agrees at 7 bases. Per the germline V gene, CDR1 is LNHNV and CDR2 is YYDKDF (reference sequence). The CDR3 is made up of 13 amino acids. Trimming took 7 bases from V and 6 from J; bases not matched to a gene: 5. For the CDR3, the DNA is TGTGCCACCAAGGACAGGCGATATGAAAAACTGTTTTTT. Its translation is CATKDRRYEKLFF.

The chain uses TRBV19 and TRBJ1-6, with D unclear. Trimming shortened V by 0 bases and J by 7 bases, and 7 bases separated the two germline ends. CDR1 LNHDA and CDR2 SQIVND come from the germline V gene (reference sequence). This CDR3 contains 14 residues. The CDR3 nucleotides are TGTGCCAGTAGTATAGATTGGAAGAATTCACCCCTCCACTTT. The encoded protein is CASSIDWKNSPLHF.

The genes are TRBV9 and TRBJ1-2, with D maybe TRBD1 (5 bases). Germline V CDR1 and CDR2: SGDLS, YYNGEE. This CDR3 has 17 amino acids. The CDR3: CVSSVSPKGRPTYGYTF. CDR3 nucleotides: TGTGTCAGTAGCGTATCACCGAAGGGACGCCCCACCTATGGCTACACCTTC.

In its sample, this clonotype was seen once. The V and J genes are TRBV20-1 and TRBJ1-3; D remains unclear. Trimming removed 0 bases from V and 3 bases from J, with 6 bases in between. Germline loops: CDR1 DFQATT, CDR2 SNEGSKA (reference sequence). The CDR3 loop spans 13 amino acids. In DNA form, the CDR3 reads TGCAGTGCTAGAGATCCCCTTGGAAACACCATATATTTT. Protein: CSARDPLGNTIYF.